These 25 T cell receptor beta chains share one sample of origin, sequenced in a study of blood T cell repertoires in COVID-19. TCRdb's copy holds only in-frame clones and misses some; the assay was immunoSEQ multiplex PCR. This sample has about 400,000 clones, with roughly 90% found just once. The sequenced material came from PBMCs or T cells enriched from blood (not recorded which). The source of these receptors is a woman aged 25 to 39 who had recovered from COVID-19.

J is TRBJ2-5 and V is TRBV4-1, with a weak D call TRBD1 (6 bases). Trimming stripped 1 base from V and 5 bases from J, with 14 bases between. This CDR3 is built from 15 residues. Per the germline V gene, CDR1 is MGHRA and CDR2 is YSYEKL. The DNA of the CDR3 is TGCGCCAGCAGCCAAGGGGGGCCGAAGGAGGAGACCCAGTACTTC. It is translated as CASSQGGPKEETQYF.

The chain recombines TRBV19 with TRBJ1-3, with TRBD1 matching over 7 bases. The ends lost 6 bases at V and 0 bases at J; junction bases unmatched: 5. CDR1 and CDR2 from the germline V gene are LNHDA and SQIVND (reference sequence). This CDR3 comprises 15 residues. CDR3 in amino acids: CASSETGFSGNTIYF. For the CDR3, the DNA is TGTGCCAGTAGCGAGACAGGGTTCTCTGGAAACACCATATATTTT.

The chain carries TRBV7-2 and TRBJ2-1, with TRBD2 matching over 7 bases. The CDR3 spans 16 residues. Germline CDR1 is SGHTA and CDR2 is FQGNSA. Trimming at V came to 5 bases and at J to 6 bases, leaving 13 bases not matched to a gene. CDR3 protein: CASSLAGGRGGNEQFF. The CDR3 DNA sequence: TGTGCCAGCAGCCTCGCCGGGGGGAGGGGTGGCAATGAGCAGTTCTTC.

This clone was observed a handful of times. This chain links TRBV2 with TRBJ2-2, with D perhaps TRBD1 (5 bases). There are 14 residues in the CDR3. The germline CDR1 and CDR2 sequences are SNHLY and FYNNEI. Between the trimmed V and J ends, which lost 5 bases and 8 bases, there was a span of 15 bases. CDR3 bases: TGTGCCAGCAGTCCTGAGGACATTTGGGGGGAGCTGTTTTTT. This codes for CASSPEDIWGELFF.

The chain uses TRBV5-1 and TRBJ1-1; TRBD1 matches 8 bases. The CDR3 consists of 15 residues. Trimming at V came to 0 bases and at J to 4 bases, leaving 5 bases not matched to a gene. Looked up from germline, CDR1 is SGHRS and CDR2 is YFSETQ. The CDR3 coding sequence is TGCGCCAGCAGCTTGGGACAGGGGAGAGCCACTGAAGCTTTCTTT. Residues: CASSLGQGRATEAFF.

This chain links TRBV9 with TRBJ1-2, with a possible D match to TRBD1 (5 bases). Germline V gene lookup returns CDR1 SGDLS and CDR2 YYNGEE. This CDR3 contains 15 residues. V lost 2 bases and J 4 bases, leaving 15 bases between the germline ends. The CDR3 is CASSVGRGSTYGYTF. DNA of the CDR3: TGTGCCAGCAGCGTGGGTAGGGGTTCTACCTATGGCTACACCTTC.

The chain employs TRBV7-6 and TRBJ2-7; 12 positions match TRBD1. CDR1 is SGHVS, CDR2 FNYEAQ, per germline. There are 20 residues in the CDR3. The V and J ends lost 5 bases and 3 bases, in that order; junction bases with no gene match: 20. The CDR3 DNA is TGTGCCAGCAGCCTTAGGCTTCCGGGACAGGGGGCTTTTCCCCTCTACGAGCAGTACTTC. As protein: CASSLRLPGQGAFPLYEQYF.

The CDR3 coding sequence is TGCGCCAGCAGCTTGGCCCCGCAGGGGGCGCGGTACAATGAGCAGTTCTTC. Its protein product is CASSLAPQGARYNEQFF. The J gene is TRBJ2-1, the V gene TRBV5-1; the match to TRBD1 covers 8 bases. The germline gives CDR1 SGHRS, CDR2 YFSETQ. V trimming: 0 bases; J trimming: 4 bases; junction bases outside the gene matches: 9. The CDR3 runs 17 residues.

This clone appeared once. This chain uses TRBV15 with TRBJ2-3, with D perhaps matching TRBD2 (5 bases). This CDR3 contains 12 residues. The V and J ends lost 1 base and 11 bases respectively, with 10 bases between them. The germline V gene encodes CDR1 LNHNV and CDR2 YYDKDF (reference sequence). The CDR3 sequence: CATSRGLGGQYF. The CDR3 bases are TGTGCCACCAGCAGAGGGCTAGGAGGGCAGTATTTT.

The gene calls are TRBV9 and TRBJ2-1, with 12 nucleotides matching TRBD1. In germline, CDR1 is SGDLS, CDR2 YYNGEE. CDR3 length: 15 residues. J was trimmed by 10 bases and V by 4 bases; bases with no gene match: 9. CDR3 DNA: TGTGCCAGCAGCTCACCGGGACAGGGGGCTTGGGAGCAGTTCTTC. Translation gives CASSSPGQGAWEQFF. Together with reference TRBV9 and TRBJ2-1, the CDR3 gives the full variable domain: DSGVTQTPKHLITATGQRVTLRCSPRSGDLSVYWYQQSLDQGLQFLIQYYNGEERAKGNILERFSAQQFPDLHSELNLSSLELGDSALYFCASSSPGQGAWEQFFGPGTRLTVL.

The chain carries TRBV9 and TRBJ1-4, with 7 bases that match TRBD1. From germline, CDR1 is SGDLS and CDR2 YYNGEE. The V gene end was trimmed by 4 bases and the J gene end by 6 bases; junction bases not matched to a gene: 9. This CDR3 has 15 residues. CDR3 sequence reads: CASSSRTGPDEKLFF. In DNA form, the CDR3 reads TGTGCCAGCAGCTCTCGGACAGGCCCCGATGAAAAACTGTTTTTT.

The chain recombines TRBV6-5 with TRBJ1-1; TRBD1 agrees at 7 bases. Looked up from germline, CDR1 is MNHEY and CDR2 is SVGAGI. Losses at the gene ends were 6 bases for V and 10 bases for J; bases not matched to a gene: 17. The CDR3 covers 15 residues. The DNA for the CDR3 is TGTGCCAGCAGAGTCCAGGGGGAGACCCTGAGTAGAGCTTTCTTT. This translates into CASRVQGETLSRAFF.

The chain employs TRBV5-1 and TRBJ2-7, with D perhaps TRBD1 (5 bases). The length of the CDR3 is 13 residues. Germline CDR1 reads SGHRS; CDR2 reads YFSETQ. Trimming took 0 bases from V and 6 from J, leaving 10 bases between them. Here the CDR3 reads CASSLDRSGEQYF. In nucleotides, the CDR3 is TGCGCCAGCAGCTTGGACAGGTCGGGCGAGCAGTACTTC.

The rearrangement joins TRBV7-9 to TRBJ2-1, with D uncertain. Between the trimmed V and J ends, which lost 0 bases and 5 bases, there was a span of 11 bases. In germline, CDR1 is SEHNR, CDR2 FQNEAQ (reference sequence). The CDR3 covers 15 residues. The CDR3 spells CASSLAVQLNNEQFF. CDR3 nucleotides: TGTGCCAGCAGCTTAGCAGTACAGCTAAACAATGAGCAGTTCTTC.

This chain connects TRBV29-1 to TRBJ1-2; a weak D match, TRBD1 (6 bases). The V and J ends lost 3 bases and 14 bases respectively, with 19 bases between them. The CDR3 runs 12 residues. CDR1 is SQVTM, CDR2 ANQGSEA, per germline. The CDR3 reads CSVDPTGFRLTF. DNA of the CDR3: TGCAGCGTTGACCCGACAGGTTTTAGGTTGACCTTC.

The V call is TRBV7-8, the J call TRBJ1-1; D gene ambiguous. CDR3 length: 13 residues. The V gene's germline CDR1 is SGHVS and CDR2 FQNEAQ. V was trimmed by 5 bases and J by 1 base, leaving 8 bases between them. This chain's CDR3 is CASSPRGNTEAFF. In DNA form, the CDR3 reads TGTGCCAGCAGCCCCCGAGGGAACACTGAAGCTTTCTTT.

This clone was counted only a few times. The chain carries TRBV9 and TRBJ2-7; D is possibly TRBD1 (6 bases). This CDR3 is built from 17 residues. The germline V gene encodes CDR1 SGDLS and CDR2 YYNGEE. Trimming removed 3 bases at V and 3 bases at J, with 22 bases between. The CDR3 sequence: CASSANRDRPNSYEQYF. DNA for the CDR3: TGTGCCAGCAGCGCCAACAGGGACCGACCCAATAGCTACGAGCAGTACTTC.

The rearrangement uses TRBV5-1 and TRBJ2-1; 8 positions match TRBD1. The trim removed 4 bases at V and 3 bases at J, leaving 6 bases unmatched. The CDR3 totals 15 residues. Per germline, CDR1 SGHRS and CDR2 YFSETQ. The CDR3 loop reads CASSIGQGLYNEQFF. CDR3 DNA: TGCGCCAGCAGCATCGGACAGGGCCTCTACAATGAGCAGTTCTTC.

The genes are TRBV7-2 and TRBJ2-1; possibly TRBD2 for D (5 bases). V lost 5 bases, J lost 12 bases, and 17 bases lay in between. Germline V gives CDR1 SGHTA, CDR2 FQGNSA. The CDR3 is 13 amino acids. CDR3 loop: CASSPRTVGGQFF. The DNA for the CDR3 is TGTGCCAGCAGCCCGCGGACTGTGGGTGGGCAGTTCTTC. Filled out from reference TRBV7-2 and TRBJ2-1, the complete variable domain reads GAGVSQSPSNKVTEKGKDVELRCDPISGHTALYWYRQSLGQGLEFLIYFQGNSAPDKSGLPSDRFSAERTGGSVSTLTIQRTQQEDSAVYLCASSPRTVGGQFFGPGTRLTVL.

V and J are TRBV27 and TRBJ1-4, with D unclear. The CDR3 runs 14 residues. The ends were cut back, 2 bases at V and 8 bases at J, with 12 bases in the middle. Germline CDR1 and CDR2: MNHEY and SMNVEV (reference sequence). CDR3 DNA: TGTGCCAGCAGTTTAACGGTGGTGGGCGAAAAACTGTTTTTT. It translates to CASSLTVVGEKLFF.

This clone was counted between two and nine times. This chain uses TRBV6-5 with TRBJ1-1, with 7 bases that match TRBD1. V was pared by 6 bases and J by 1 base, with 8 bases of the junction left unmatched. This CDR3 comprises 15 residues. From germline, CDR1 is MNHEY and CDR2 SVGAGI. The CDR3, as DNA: TGTGCCAGCAGACCCGAGGGGGCCGGGAACACTGAAGCTTTCTTT. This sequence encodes CASRPEGAGNTEAFF.

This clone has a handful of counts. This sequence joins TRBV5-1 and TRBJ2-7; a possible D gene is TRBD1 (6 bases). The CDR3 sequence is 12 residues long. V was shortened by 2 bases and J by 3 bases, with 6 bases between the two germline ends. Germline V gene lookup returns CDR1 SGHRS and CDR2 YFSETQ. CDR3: CASSLQGYEQYF. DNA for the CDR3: TGCGCCAGCAGCTTACAGGGCTACGAGCAGTACTTC.

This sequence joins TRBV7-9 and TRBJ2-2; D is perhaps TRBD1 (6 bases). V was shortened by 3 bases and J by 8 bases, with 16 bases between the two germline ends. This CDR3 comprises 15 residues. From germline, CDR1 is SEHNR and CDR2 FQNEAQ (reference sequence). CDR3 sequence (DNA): TGTGCCAGCAGCTTGGGGACACCACACCGAGGGGAGCTGTTTTTT. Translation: CASSLGTPHRGELFF.

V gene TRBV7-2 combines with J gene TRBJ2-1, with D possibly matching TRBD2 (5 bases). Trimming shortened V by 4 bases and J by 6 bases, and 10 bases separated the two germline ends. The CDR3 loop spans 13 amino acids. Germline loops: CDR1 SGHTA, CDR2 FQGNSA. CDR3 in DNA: TGTGCCAGCAGCTCCGGGGTATCCAATGAGCAGTTCTTC. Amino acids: CASSSGVSNEQFF.

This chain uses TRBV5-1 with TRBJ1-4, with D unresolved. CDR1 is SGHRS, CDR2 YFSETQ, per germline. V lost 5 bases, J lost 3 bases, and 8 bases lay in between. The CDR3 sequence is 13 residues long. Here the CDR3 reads CASRSRSNEKLFF. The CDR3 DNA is TGCGCCAGCAGGTCCAGGTCTAATGAAAAACTGTTTTTT.